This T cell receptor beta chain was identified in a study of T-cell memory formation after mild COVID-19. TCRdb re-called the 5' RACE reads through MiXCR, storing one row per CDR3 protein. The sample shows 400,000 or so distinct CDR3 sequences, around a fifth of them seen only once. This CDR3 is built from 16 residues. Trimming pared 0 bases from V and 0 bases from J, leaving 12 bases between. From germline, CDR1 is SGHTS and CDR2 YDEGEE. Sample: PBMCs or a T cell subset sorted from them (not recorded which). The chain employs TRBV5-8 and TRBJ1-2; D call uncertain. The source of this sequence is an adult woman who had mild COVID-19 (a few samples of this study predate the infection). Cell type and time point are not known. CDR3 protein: CASSLGRQKANYGYTF. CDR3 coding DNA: TGTGCCAGCAGCTTGGGGAGACAAAAGGCTAACTATGGCTACACCTTC.